Listed below are T cell receptor beta chains from one sample, sequenced in a study of metastatic and nonmetastatic thyroid tumors. TCRdb ran MiXCR on the PCR reads. In the table there are 11,000 to 15,000 clones, around 12% of which are singletons. The sequenced material came from blood. These receptors were taken from a female donor with papillary thyroid cancer or a benign thyroid nodule (not recorded which). Some clones in this sample may be carry-over from other donors' samples. The CDR3 runs from the conserved cysteine through the conserved F or W. The D gene is left open where the match is weak. Rows may omit the clone size; those that give it use once, few, many or a size class.

J | D | size | V | CDR3 | DNA
TRBJ2-7 | NA | few | TRBV6-1 | CASSLNRDYEQYF | TGTGCCAGCAGCCTGAACAGGGACTACGAGCAGTACTTC
TRBJ2-5 | NA | many | TRBV5-1 | CASRLEQETQYF | TGCGCCAGCAGGCTGGAACAAGAGACCCAGTACTTC
TRBJ1-5 | TRBD1 | NA | TRBV27 | CASSTYRGGNQPQHF | TGTGCCAGCAGTACTTACAGGGGTGGCAATCAGCCCCAGCATTTT
TRBJ2-2 | NA | few | TRBV2 | CASSDYPCGTRELFF | TGTGCCAGCAGTGACTACCCGTGCGGCACCAGGGAGCTGTTTTTT
TRBJ1-1 | NA | NA | TRBV28 | CASSYLGGGTTEAFF | TGTGCCAGCAGTTATTTGGGGGGGGGGACCACTGAAGCTTTCTTT
TRBJ2-2 | NA | NA | TRBV12-3/TRBV12-4 | CASSFKGLGRVGGGELFF | TGTGCCAGCAGTTTCAAAGGGTTGGGAAGGGTTGGAGGCGGGGAGCTGTTTTTT
TRBJ2-1 | TRBD2 | NA | TRBV4-2 | CASSPKSASGGSYNEQFF | TGTGCCAGCAGCCCAAAGAGTGCTAGCGGGGGGTCCTACAATGAGCAGTTCTTC
TRBJ2-3 | TRBD2 | many | TRBV5-4 | CASSLPSGGAHPDTQYF | TGTGCCAGCAGCTTACCTAGCGGGGGGGCCCATCCAGATACGCAGTATTTT
TRBJ1-6 | TRBD1 | NA | TRBV19 | CTSSTDREVSPLHF | TGTACCAGTAGTACTGACAGGGAGGTTTCACCCCTCCACTTT
TRBJ1-4 | NA | many | TRBV6-5 | CASSYARSGEKLFF | TGTGCCAGCAGTTACGCCAGGTCGGGTGAAAAACTGTTTTTT
TRBJ2-3 | TRBD1 | NA | TRBV27 | CASSSLPWTGGTDTQYF | TGTGCCAGCAGTTCCCTGCCATGGACAGGGGGCACAGATACGCAGTATTTT
TRBJ2-5 | NA | many | TRBV7-9 | CASSHIGPGETQYF | TGTGCCAGCAGCCATATTGGCCCGGGGGAGACCCAGTACTTC
TRBJ1-1 | NA | many | TRBV6-1 | CASTPTTMNTEAFF | TGTGCCAGCACCCCGACAACTATGAACACTGAAGCTTTCTTT
TRBJ1-5 | NA | many | TRBV19 | CASSYGQNNQPQHF | TGTGCCAGTAGTTACGGGCAGAATAATCAGCCCCAGCATTTT
TRBJ1-5 | NA | NA | TRBV6-5 | CASRPPPGRDLNQPQHF | TGTGCCAGCAGACCCCCTCCGGGCAGAGATCTCAATCAGCCCCAGCATTTT
TRBJ2-3 | TRBD2 | many | TRBV7-2 | CASSLRLAATSSQYF | TGTGCCAGCAGCCTGCGACTAGCGGCAACGAGTTCGCAGTATTTT
TRBJ2-3 | NA | many | TRBV27 | CASSLVGERVIDTQYF | TGTGCCAGCAGTTTAGTCGGGGAACGAGTTATAGATACGCAGTATTTT
TRBJ2-1 | TRBD1 | many | TRBV7-3 | CASSLYRGPYNEQFF | TGTGCCAGCAGCTTATACAGGGGCCCTTACAATGAGCAGTTCTTC
TRBJ2-7 | NA | many | TRBV20-1 | CSARDGTEGSYEQYF | TGCAGTGCTAGAGATGGGACGGAGGGCTCCTACGAGCAGTACTTC
TRBJ2-5 | NA | many | TRBV24-1 | CATSRRSGETQYF | TGTGCCACCAGTCGGCGGTCGGGGGAGACCCAGTACTTC
TRBJ1-6 | NA | many | TRBV5-1 | CASSLGPNSPLHF | TGCGCCAGCAGCTTGGGTCCTAATTCACCCCTCCACTTT
TRBJ2-7 | NA | many | TRBV12-3/TRBV12-4 | CASTHSSFGEQYF | TGTGCCAGCACCCATTCCTCGTTTGGTGAGCAGTACTTC
TRBJ2-5 | NA | NA | TRBV18 | CASSPGETQYF | TGTGCCAGCTCACCAGGGGAGACCCAGTACTTC
TRBJ2-7 | TRBD1 | once | TRBV7-2 | CASSLVTGGYEQYF | TGTGCCAGCAGCTTAGTTACAGGGGGCTACGAGCAGTACTTC
TRBJ1-1 | NA | many | TRBV4-2 | CASSQEGLGEGNTEAFF | TGTGCCAGCAGCCAAGAAGGGCTCGGGGAGGGGAACACTGAAGCTTTCTTT
TRBJ2-5 | NA | many | TRBV5-4 | CASASKSTGGGETQYF | TGTGCCAGCGCATCGAAAAGTACGGGGGGCGGAGAGACCCAGTACTTC
TRBJ2-1 | TRBD1 | many | TRBV3-1 | CASSPRTGQEYNEQFF | TGTGCCAGCAGCCCTAGGACGGGACAGGAGTACAATGAGCAGTTCTTC
TRBJ2-7 | NA | few | TRBV6-1 | CASRLGHFSYEQYF | TGTGCCAGCAGACTGGGACATTTCTCCTACGAGCAGTACTTC
TRBJ2-6 | NA | NA | TRBV5-1 | CASSLGHGMGANVLTF | TGCGCCAGCAGCTTAGGACATGGTATGGGGGCCAACGTCCTGACTTTC
TRBJ1-3 | TRBD1 | many | TRBV5-4 | CASSYPGQGRNTIYF | TGTGCCAGCAGCTATCCGGGACAGGGGCGAAACACCATATATTTT
TRBJ2-2 | TRBD2 | many | TRBV5-1 | CAGRPGGGTGELFF | TGCGCCGGCAGACCGGGGGGGGGCACCGGGGAGCTGTTTTTT
TRBJ1-5 | TRBD1 | many | TRBV5-1 | CASSLGQGGPQHF | TGCGCCAGCAGCCTAGGACAGGGAGGGCCCCAGCATTTT
TRBJ1-2 | NA | many | TRBV20-1 | CSARPPGSSMGGYTF | TGCAGTGCTAGGCCTCCCGGCTCTTCGATGGGGGGCTACACCTTC
TRBJ2-3 | TRBD1 | many | TRBV19 | CASSTFQGAPLTDTQYF | TGTGCCAGTAGTACCTTTCAGGGGGCGCCTTTGACAGATACGCAGTATTTT
TRBJ1-1 | NA | many | TRBV20-1 | CSASAILPGTTNTEAFF | TGCAGTGCTAGTGCCATTCTCCCCGGGACGACGAACACTGAAGCTTTCTTT
TRBJ2-3 | TRBD1 | few | TRBV6-1 | CASSHTGGSAADTQYF | TGTGCCAGCAGTCATACAGGGGGCTCGGCAGCAGATACGCAGTATTTT
TRBJ2-3 | NA | many | TRBV20-1 | CSARGAGTSTDTQYF | TGCAGTGCTAGAGGTGCGGGGACAAGCACAGATACGCAGTATTTT
TRBJ2-2 | NA | medium-sized | TRBV6-1 | CASSIQGGTGELFF | TGTGCCAGCAGTATCCAGGGAGGCACCGGGGAGCTGTTTTTT
TRBJ1-4 | NA | many | TRBV12-3/TRBV12-4 | CASSRGGRDEKLFF | TGTGCCAGCAGCCGGGGGGGGCGAGATGAAAAACTGTTTTTT
TRBJ2-5 | NA | many | TRBV5-1 | CASSFVGSQGETQYF | TGCGCCAGCAGCTTCGTGGGGAGTCAGGGAGAGACCCAGTACTTC
TRBJ2-7 | NA | few | TRBV6-1 | CASSESPEISYEQYF | TGTGCCAGCAGTGAATCTCCAGAGATCTCCTACGAGCAGTACTTC
TRBJ2-7 | TRBD1 | few | TRBV2 | CASRTGTGAYEQYF | TGTGCCAGCAGAACCGGGACAGGGGCCTACGAGCAGTACTTC
TRBJ2-2 | TRBD2 | NA | TRBV29-1 | CSVHREGYTGELFF | TGCAGCGTTCACCGGGAGGGGTACACCGGGGAGCTGTTTTTT
TRBJ1-3 | NA | medium-sized | TRBV6-1 | CASGGALRGTIYF | TGTGCCAGCGGAGGGGCATTGAGGGGCACCATATATTTT
TRBJ2-7 | NA | medium-sized | TRBV12-3/TRBV12-4 | CASSLQRAYEQYF | TGTGCCAGCAGTTTACAGCGGGCCTACGAGCAGTACTTC
TRBJ1-2 | TRBD1 | medium-sized | TRBV2 | CASSPGTGTYGYTF | TGTGCCAGCAGTCCCGGGACAGGGACCTATGGCTACACCTTC
TRBJ2-7 | NA | many | TRBV7-9 | CASSVPGKLSYEQYF | TGTGCCAGCAGCGTACCCGGGAAATTATCCTACGAGCAGTACTTC
TRBJ2-1 | TRBD2 | medium-sized | TRBV6-5 | CASSYTEAGDKVNEQFF | TGTGCCAGCAGTTACACAGAAGCGGGGGACAAGGTGAATGAGCAGTTCTTC
TRBJ2-7 | TRBD1 | many | TRBV10-3 | CAISEAGTGGLDEQYF | TGTGCCATCAGTGAGGCCGGGACAGGGGGTTTGGACGAGCAGTACTTC
TRBJ2-1 | TRBD2 | medium-sized | TRBV27 | CASSLLGIAGWNEQFF | TGTGCCAGCAGTTTATTAGGGATAGCGGGGTGGAATGAGCAGTTCTTC
TRBJ2-7 | NA | many | TRBV18 | CASSPSTYEQYF | TGTGCCAGCTCGCCTTCTACCTACGAGCAGTACTTC
TRBJ1-4 | TRBD1 | many | TRBV7-9 | CASSRGTGDPNEKLFF | TGTGCCAGCAGCCGAGGGACAGGGGACCCTAATGAAAAACTGTTTTTT
TRBJ2-7 | TRBD1 | NA | TRBV20-1 | CSSVPPGTGNHEQYF | TGCAGTTCTGTACCCCCCGGGACAGGGAACCACGAGCAGTACTTC
TRBJ1-2 | NA | NA | TRBV19 | CASSMIANYGYTF | TGTGCCAGTAGTATGATTGCAAACTATGGCTACACCTTC
TRBJ2-5 | NA | many | TRBV7-9 | CASSLAGFIETQYF | TGTGCCAGCAGCTTAGCGGGGTTTATTGAGACCCAGTACTTC
TRBJ2-5 | TRBD2 | NA | TRBV5-4 | CASSSWTSWSWGQETQYF | TGTGCCAGCAGCTCCTGGACTAGCTGGAGTTGGGGTCAAGAGACCCAGTACTTC